The TCR beta chain described here comes from a study of blood T cells in healthy people across ages. This clonotype was seen a handful of times. Its antigen is unidentified. Overall study findings and caveats: While age rose, TCR beta diversity per million T cells dropped in a roughly linear way.

Each sample yielded at least 5 micrograms of PBMC total RNA. Alongside a J-beta primer mix, a sample-barcoded 5' primer served in a second PCR lasting about 7 to 12 cycles. TCRdb reprocessed the 5' RACE reads with MiXCR, giving one entry per CDR3 protein. The table shows roughly 1.5 million distinct CDR3 sequences, with around 40% occurring only once. The sequenced sample consisted of blood. The receptor's source is a woman younger than 30 in good health.

The CDR3 region is CASSFGINYEQYF. As DNA, the CDR3 is TGTGCCAGCAGCTTCGGGATCAACTACGAGCAGTACTTC. The rearrangement links TRBV7-2 to TRBJ2-7; possible D gene TRBD2, 5 bases. This CDR3 contains 13 residues. V was pared by 3 bases and J by 3 bases, with 9 bases between. Germline loops: CDR1 SGHTA, CDR2 FQGNSA.